This record covers a single T cell receptor (beta chain). Profiling relied on immunoSEQ multiplex PCR, and the TCRdb table lists in-frame clones only, not all of them. The sample has about 100,000 clones, around four fifths seen once. This specimen belongs to a study of blood T cell repertoires in COVID-19. Across the whole study: Sites across the United States, Italy and Spain contributed samples from acute and convalescent COVID-19. The analysed material was cDNA or gDNA that came from T cells, B-cell-depleted T cells, or PBMCs.

CDR3 size: 13 residues. Trimming pared 0 bases from V and 8 bases from J, leaving 10 bases between. Looked up from germline, CDR1 is LNHDA and CDR2 is SQIVND (reference sequence). This sequence originates from a man aged 45 to 65 with active or convalescent COVID-19. The specimen was peripheral blood. The chain is built from TRBV19 and TRBJ1-1; D may be TRBD1 (5 bases). CDR3 nucleotides: TGTGCCAGTAGTATAGATCAGGGTTCGGAAGCTTTCTTT. This codes for CASSIDQGSEAFF.